The clone carrying this T cell receptor beta chain was picked up one time. The target antigen is unknown. One end of the junction is discordant with germline, which a read error may explain. CDR1 is SGDLS, CDR2 YYNGEE, per germline. CDR3 size: 17 residues. These data belong to a study of shared clonotypes between healthy human individuals. General observations from the study: Having only a few donors restricted how much genetic and exposure-history diversity was captured.

Measured with immunoSEQ multiplex PCR; TCRdb has only the in-frame clones, and not every one. The sample carries hundreds of thousands of clones, 76% recorded once. The genes are TRBV9 and TRBJ2-2, with 14 bases aligning to TRBD2. The receptor comes from a woman in her forties in good health. Some clones in this sample may be carry-over from other donors' samples. Material: PBMCs. CDR3 sequence (DNA): TGTGCCAGCAGCCCGCGGACTAGCGGGAGGAACGCCGGGGAGCTGTTTTTT. Encoded protein: CASSPRTSGRNAGELFF.